There are many counts of the clone carrying this T cell receptor (beta chain). As processed by the authors: Sample-level TCR yields exhibited a median of approximately 88,000, with a range of roughly 23,224 to 750,000. TCRdb used MiXCR to reprocess the RACE reads, holding one entry per CDR3 protein. Clone size and V and J calls follow TCRdb, not the original study. The sample lists around 67,000 distinct CDR3 sequences; around 7.9% were seen once. The data were obtained in a study of human T cells and chemical hapten exposure. As for the study in general: Minor pooled library volume differences mainly drove per-sample TCR yield variation.

Germline lookup yields CDR1 SGHKS and CDR2 YYEKEE (reference sequence). The CDR3 loop spans 13 amino acids. V shed 0 bases and J shed 1 base, with 4 bases lying between them. The time point was: patch test 2, 6 weeks after DPC sensitization. Treatment specified: therapeutic diphenylcyclopropenone sensitization with weekly scalp DPC. The TCR originated in a woman aged 45-65 years with alopecia areata. Some clones in this sample may be carry-over from other donors' samples. The sample here was whole blood, taken in connection with sensitization to the hapten diphenylcyclopropenone (DPC). The rearrangement joins TRBV5-5 to TRBJ1-1; no firm D call. CDR3 protein: CASSLATNTEAFF. The CDR3 DNA follows: TGTGCCAGCAGCTTGGCCACGAACACTGAAGCTTTCTTT.